Detailed here is one TCR beta chain. As yet, its antigen is unknown. This specimen belongs to a study of T cell repertoires in cytomegalovirus infection. CDR1 and CDR2 (germline): LNHDA, SQIVND (reference sequence). The V end lost 2 bases, the J end lost 1 base, and 9 bases lay between the germline ends. CDR3 length: 15 amino acids. TCRdb redid the calling of the reads with MiXCR, one entry per CDR3 protein. The table shows 650,000 to 900,000 distinct CDR3 sequences, with 25% to 35% occurring only once. The sequence came from a human donor in good health (CMV status not recorded). Some clones in this sample may be carry-over from other donors' samples. The sequences come from cultured CD8+ T cells from PBMCs, collected from culture after CMV antigen stimulation. The chain employs TRBV19 and TRBJ2-1; no clear D gene. CDR3 sequence (DNA): TGTGCCAGTAGTATAAGGACGAGTTCCTACAATGAGCAGTTCTTC. Translating it yields CASSIRTSSYNEQFF.